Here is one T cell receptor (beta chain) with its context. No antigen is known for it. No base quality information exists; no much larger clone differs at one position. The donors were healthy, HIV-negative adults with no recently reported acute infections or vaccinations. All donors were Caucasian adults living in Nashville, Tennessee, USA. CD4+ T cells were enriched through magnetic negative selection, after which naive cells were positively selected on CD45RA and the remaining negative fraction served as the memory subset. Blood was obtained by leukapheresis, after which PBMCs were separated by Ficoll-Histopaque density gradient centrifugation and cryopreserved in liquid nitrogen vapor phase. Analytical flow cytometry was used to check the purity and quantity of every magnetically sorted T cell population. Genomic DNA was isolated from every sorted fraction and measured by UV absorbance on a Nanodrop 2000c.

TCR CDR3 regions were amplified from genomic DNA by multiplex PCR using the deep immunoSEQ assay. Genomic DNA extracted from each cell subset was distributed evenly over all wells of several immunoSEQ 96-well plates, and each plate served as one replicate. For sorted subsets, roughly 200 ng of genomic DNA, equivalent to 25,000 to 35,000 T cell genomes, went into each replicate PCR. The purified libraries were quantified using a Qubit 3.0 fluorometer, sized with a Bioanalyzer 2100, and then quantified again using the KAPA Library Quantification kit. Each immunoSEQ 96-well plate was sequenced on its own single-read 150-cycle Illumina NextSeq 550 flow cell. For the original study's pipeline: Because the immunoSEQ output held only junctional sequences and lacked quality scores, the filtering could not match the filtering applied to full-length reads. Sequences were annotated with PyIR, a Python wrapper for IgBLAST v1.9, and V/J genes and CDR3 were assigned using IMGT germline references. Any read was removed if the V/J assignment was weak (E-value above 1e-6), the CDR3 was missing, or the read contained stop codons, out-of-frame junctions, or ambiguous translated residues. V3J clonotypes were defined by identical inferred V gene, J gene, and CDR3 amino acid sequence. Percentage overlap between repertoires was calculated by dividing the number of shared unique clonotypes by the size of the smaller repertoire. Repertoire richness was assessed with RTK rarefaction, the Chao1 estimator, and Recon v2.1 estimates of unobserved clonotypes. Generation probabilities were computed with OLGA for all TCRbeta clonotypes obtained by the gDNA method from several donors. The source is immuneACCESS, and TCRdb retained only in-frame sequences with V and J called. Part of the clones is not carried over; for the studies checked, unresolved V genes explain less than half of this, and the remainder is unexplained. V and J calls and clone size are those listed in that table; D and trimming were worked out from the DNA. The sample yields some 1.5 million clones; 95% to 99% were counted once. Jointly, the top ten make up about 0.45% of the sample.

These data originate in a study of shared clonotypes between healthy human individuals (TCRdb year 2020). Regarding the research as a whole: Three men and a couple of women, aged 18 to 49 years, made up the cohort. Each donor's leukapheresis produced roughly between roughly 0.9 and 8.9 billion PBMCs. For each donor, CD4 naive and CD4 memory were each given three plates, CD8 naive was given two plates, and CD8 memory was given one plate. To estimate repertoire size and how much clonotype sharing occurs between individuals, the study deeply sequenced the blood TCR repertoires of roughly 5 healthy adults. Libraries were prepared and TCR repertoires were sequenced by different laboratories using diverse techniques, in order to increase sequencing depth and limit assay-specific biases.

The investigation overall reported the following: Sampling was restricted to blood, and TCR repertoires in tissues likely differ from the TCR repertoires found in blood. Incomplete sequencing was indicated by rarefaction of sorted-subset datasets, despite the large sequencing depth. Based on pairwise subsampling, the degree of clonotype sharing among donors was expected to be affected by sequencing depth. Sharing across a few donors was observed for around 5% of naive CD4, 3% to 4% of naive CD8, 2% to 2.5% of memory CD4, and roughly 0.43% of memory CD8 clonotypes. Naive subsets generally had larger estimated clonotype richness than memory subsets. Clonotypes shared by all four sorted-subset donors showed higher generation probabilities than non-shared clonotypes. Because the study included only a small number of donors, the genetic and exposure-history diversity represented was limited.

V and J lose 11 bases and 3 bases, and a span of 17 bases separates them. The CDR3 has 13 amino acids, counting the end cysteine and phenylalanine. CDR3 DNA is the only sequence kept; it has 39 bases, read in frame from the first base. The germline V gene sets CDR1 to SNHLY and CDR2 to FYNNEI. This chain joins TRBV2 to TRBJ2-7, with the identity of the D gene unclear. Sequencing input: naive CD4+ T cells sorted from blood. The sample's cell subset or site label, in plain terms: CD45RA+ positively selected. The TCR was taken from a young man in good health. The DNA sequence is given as TGTGCCTCCCATCGTCCTTCGAACTACGAGCAGTACTTC. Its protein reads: CASHRPSNYEQYF.